Below are 26 T cell receptor beta chains sequenced from a single sample in a study of Graves' ophthalmopathy and Graves' hyperthyroidism. The study amplified TCR beta CDR3 regions using RNA transcripts. First-round RT-PCR with HTBI primers preceded a second-round multiplex PCR. TCRdb re-analysed the multiplex PCR reads in MiXCR, keeping a single row per CDR3 protein. This sample has about 240,000 distinct CDR3 sequences; around 45% occur once, and the top ten carry less than 50%. Sequenced: peripheral blood. The receptor source for this set is an adult man with Graves' ophthalmopathy.

J is TRBJ2-7 and V is TRBV6-5; no firm D call. CDR3 size: 12 residues. V lost 5 bases to trimming and J lost 7 bases, with 12 bases between them. Germline V gene lookup returns CDR1 MNHEY and CDR2 SVGAGI. The CDR3 bases are TGTGCCAGCAGTGTTCCCCCGGTAGAGCAGTACTTC. It is translated as CASSVPPVEQYF.

This clonotype was counted between two and nine times. This chain joins TRBV11-2 and TRBJ1-2; 7 bases line up with TRBD1. The CDR3 loop spans 16 amino acids. Germline CDR1 is SGHAT and CDR2 is FQNNGV. With 7 bases clipped from V and 1 base from J, the junction kept 12 bases outside the gene matches. The DNA for the CDR3 is TGTGCCAGCACCGACCCCGGACAGGTCTTTAACTATGGCTACACCTTC. Protein: CASTDPGQVFNYGYTF.

Only a few counts were recorded for this clonotype. The V and J genes are TRBV15 and TRBJ2-5, with D perhaps TRBD1 or TRBD2 (6 bases each). The germline V gene encodes CDR1 LNHNV and CDR2 YYDKDF (reference sequence). V was shortened by 3 bases and J by 5 bases, with 16 bases between the two germline ends. The CDR3 runs to 15 residues. For the CDR3, the DNA is TGTGCCACCAGCAGTGACCAGGGGACTTGGGAGACCCAGTACTTC. It is translated as CATSSDQGTWETQYF.

The chain combines TRBV2 with TRBJ1-4, with D possibly matching TRBD1 (6 bases). Germline assignment: CDR1 SNHLY and CDR2 FYNNEI. The CDR3 consists of 16 residues. The V end lost 5 bases, the J end lost 4 bases, and 17 bases lay between the germline ends. CDR3 residues: CASSLAGAVDNEKLFF. DNA for the CDR3: TGTGCCAGCAGTTTAGCAGGGGCGGTTGATAATGAAAAACTGTTTTTT. Complete variable domain (other parts from reference TRBV2 and TRBJ1-4): EPEVTQTPSHQVTQMGQEVILRCVPISNHLYFYWYRQILGQKVEFLVSFYNNEISEKSEIFDDQFSVERPDGSNFTLKIRSTKLEDSAMYFCASSLAGAVDNEKLFFGSGTQLSVL.

This clonotype came up a few times. J is TRBJ1-5 and V is TRBV12-3 or TRBV12-4, with D unresolved. V dropped 3 bases and J dropped 6 bases, with 6 bases sitting between them. This CDR3 comprises 12 residues. The CDR3 DNA reads as TGTGCCAGCAGTTTTGGTCGTCAGCCCCAGCATTTT. As protein: CASSFGRQPQHF.

CDR3 coding DNA: TGTGCCAGCAGCTCAGACGCAGTTAACACCGGGGAGCTGTTTTTT. It specifies CASSSDAVNTGELFF. The J gene is TRBJ2-2, the V gene TRBV7-3; no clear D. The V end was cut by 4 bases, the J end by 2 bases, with 11 bases between. This CDR3 comprises 15 residues. From germline, CDR1 is SGHTA and CDR2 FQGTGA.

This clonotype occurred a few times. The chain joins TRBV24-1 to TRBJ1-1; D not resolved. V lost 5 bases to trimming and J lost 0 bases, with 18 bases between them. Germline values: CDR1 KGHDR, CDR2 SFDVKD. The CDR3 totals 17 residues. CDR3 in amino acids: CATSGPLCPYMNTEAFF. The CDR3 bases are TGTGCCACCAGTGGACCCCTCTGTCCTTACATGAACACTGAAGCTTTCTTT.

The chain recombines TRBV20-1 with TRBJ1-2; D not certain. The V end was cut by 5 bases, the J end by 2 bases, with 12 bases between. Germline assignment: CDR1 DFQATT and CDR2 SNEGSKA (reference sequence). This CDR3 is 13 amino acids long. This CDR3 reads CSAPQTGNYGYTF. Written as DNA, the CDR3 is TGCAGTGCTCCACAGACGGGCAACTATGGCTACACCTTC.

The chain links TRBV5-6 to TRBJ2-2; D is ambiguous. The CDR3 runs 15 residues. V dropped 5 bases and J dropped 7 bases, with 18 bases sitting between them. Germline values: CDR1 SGHDT, CDR2 YYEEEE. CDR3: CASSTYGTRDGELFF. The CDR3 DNA reads TGTGCCAGCAGTACGTATGGAACAAGGGACGGGGAGCTGTTTTTT.

This clonotype is a singleton in its sample. The J gene is TRBJ2-5, the V gene TRBV12-5, with D unresolved. The end of the DNA fits TRBJ2-1 better, so the J call may be wrong. The length of the CDR3 is 12 residues. CDR1 LGHNT and CDR2 FRNRAP come from the germline V gene. CDR3 sequence reads: CASRMGMETQFF. The CDR3 DNA follows: TGTGCCAGCAGGATGGGGATGGAGACCCAGTTCTTC.

V is TRBV7-8 and J is TRBJ2-2; unclear D gene. The germline CDR1 and CDR2 sequences are SGHVS and FQNEAQ. This CDR3 spans 14 amino acids. Trimming removed 4 bases at V and 1 base at J, with 7 bases between. CDR3 coding DNA: TGTGCCAGCAGCTACCTAAGGAACACCGGGGAGCTGTTTTTT. Protein: CASSYLRNTGELFF.

CDR3 DNA: TGTGCCAGCAGCCAAGAACTAGCGGATACGCAGTATTTT. Amino acid sequence: CASSQELADTQYF. The rearrangement uses TRBV14 and TRBJ2-3, with 7 bases that match TRBD2. Looked up from germline, CDR1 is SGHDN and CDR2 is FVKESK. The length of the CDR3 is 13 residues. Trimming at V came to 0 bases and at J to 6 bases, leaving 0 bases not matched to a gene.

The chain carries TRBV12-3 or TRBV12-4 and TRBJ2-5; D not resolved. Trimming removed 6 bases from V and 3 bases from J, with 11 bases in between. CDR3 size: 13 residues. The CDR3 bases are TGTGCCAGCAGATTTGGACGGAAAGAGACCCAGTACTTC. Translation: CASRFGRKETQYF.

In this sample, this clonotype turned up a few times. The chain uses TRBV19 and TRBJ1-5, with D unresolved. Germline loops: CDR1 LNHDA, CDR2 SQIVND (reference sequence). The ends were cut back, 1 base at V and 4 bases at J, with 14 bases in the middle. This CDR3 is 16 amino acids long. CDR3 loop: CASSIAGRTDNQPQHF. The DNA of the CDR3 is TGTGCCAGTAGTATAGCTGGTCGGACCGATAATCAGCCCCAGCATTTT.

The V call is TRBV10-3, the J call TRBJ1-1; possibly TRBD1 for D (5 bases). This CDR3 region has 13 residues. Per germline, CDR1 ENHRY and CDR2 SYGVKD. Trimming removed 5 bases at V and 5 bases at J, with 12 bases between. The CDR3 DNA sequence: TGTGCCATCAGTTACGGGGGAACAACTGAAGCTTTCTTT. This sequence encodes CAISYGGTTEAFF.

The V and J genes are TRBV7-3 and TRBJ2-2; D not resolved. Germline V gene sequence: CDR1 SGHTA, CDR2 FQGTGA. The CDR3 runs 14 residues. The V end was cut by 8 bases, the J end by 5 bases, with 15 bases between. The CDR3 nucleotides read TGTGCCAGCTCACCATCACTACCTACCGGGGAGCTGTTTTTT. Translated: CASSPSLPTGELFF.

For the CDR3, the DNA is TGTGCCAGCAGTCCCACAGGGACGGGACAATCCTACGAGCAGTACTTC. Amino acids: CASSPTGTGQSYEQYF. The V call is TRBV28, the J call TRBJ2-7; D is possibly TRBD1 (6 bases). CDR3 length: 16 residues. CDR1 is MDHEN, CDR2 SYDVKM, per germline. V lost 5 bases and J 1 base, leaving 18 bases between the germline ends.

V and J are TRBV6-1 and TRBJ1-1; a weak D match, TRBD1 (6 bases). Per germline, CDR1 MNHNS and CDR2 SASEGT. This CDR3 has 14 amino acids. Trimming stripped 5 bases from V and 2 bases from J, with 12 bases between. CDR3 sequence: CASSLGQINTEAFF. The DNA for the CDR3 is TGTGCCAGCAGTTTAGGACAGATAAACACTGAAGCTTTCTTT.

This chain joins TRBV14 and TRBJ1-3; D remains ambiguous. Trimming took off 4 bases at V and 2 bases at J, with 12 bases between the two ends. This CDR3 spans 15 amino acids. Germline loops: CDR1 SGHDN, CDR2 FVKESK. CDR3 sequence reads: CASSLRGSPGNTIYF. CDR3 nucleotide sequence: TGTGCCAGCAGCCTACGAGGCAGTCCTGGAAACACCATATATTTT.

The V gene is TRBV19, the J gene TRBJ2-5, with 7 positions matching TRBD1. Per germline, CDR1 LNHDA and CDR2 SQIVND (reference sequence). Trimming took 4 bases from V and 0 from J; bases not matched to a gene: 11. This CDR3 is 17 amino acids long. In DNA form, the CDR3 reads TGTGCCAGTAGTAAAACTTGGGACAGCGAGGACCAAGAGACCCAGTACTTC. This translates into CASSKTWDSEDQETQYF.

This clonotype has a handful of counts. The chain recombines TRBV7-9 with TRBJ1-3; 7 bases agree with TRBD1. The CDR3 is 13 amino acids. The V gene's germline CDR1 is SEHNR and CDR2 FQNEAQ (reference sequence). J gave up 0 bases and V 11 bases, and 4 bases lay outside the gene matches. The CDR3 sequence is CAGGQNSGNTIYF. CDR3 in DNA: TGTGCCGGGGGACAGAACTCTGGAAACACCATATATTTT. Full variable domain (remainder filled in from reference TRBV7-9 and TRBJ1-3): DTGVSQNPRHKITKRGQNVTFRCDPISEHNRLYWYRQTLGQGPEFLTYFQNEAQLEKSRLLSDRFSAERPKGSFSTLEIQRTEQGDSAMYLCAGGQNSGNTIYFGEGSWLTVV.

The genes are TRBV29-1 and TRBJ2-5; D possibly corresponds to TRBD2 (5 bases). The germline CDR1 and CDR2 sequences are SQVTM and ANQGSEA. The length of the CDR3 is 12 residues. The V and J ends lost 8 bases and 4 bases respectively, with 14 bases between them. DNA of the CDR3: TGCAGCAGCCGAGGGCAGAGAGAGACCCAGTACTTC. As protein: CSSRGQRETQYF.

Of note for this clonotype: The CDR3 end shows no conserved phenylalanine or tryptophan, and so a read error is likely. The rearrangement uses TRBV3-1 and TRBJ2-7, with D possibly being TRBD2 (7 bases). V lost 1 base, J lost 8 bases, and 12 bases lay in between. The CDR3 loop spans 13 amino acids. Germline assignment: CDR1 LGHDT and CDR2 YNNKEL (reference sequence). CDR3 sequence reads: CASSQGRGGKQYL. DNA for the CDR3: TGTGCCAGCAGCCAAGGTAGGGGGGGGAAGCAGTACCTC.

This clonotype was seen ten or more times. This sequence joins TRBV24-1 and TRBJ2-7; D gene unclear. Trimming removed 1 base from V and 7 bases from J, with 4 bases in between. CDR3 length: 11 residues. Germline loops: CDR1 KGHDR, CDR2 SFDVKD. CDR3 sequence: CATSDLREQYF. CDR3 nucleotide sequence: TGTGCCACCAGTGATTTAAGAGAGCAGTACTTC.

The sample holds many counts of this clonotype. The chain recombines TRBV29-1 with TRBJ1-5, with a possible D match to TRBD1 (5 bases). The CDR3 spans 12 residues. V dropped 6 bases and J dropped 11 bases, with 17 bases sitting between them. The germline gives CDR1 SQVTM, CDR2 ANQGSEA. Here the CDR3 reads CSVGALGESQHF. The CDR3 DNA follows: TGCAGCGTAGGGGCCCTCGGGGAGTCCCAGCATTTT.

V and J are TRBV29-1 and TRBJ1-2; D may be TRBD1 (5 bases). CDR3 length: 17 amino acids. Trimming removed 3 bases at V and 7 bases at J, with 27 bases between. CDR1 is SQVTM, CDR2 ANQGSEA, per germline. For the CDR3, the DNA is TGCAGCGTTGACGAGTCCGAAACCGTTGGGGGGAGTATTGGCTACACCTTC. Translation: CSVDESETVGGSIGYTF.